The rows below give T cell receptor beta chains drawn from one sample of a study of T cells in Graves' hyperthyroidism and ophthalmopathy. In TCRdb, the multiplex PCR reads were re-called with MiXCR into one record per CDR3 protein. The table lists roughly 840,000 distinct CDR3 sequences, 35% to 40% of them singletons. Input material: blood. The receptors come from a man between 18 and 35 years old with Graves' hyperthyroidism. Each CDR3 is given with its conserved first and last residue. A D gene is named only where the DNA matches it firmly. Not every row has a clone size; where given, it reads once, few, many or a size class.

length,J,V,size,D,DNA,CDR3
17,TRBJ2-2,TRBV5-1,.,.,TGCGCCAGCAGCCCTGGCCATGAGGCAGGGGCCACCGGGGAGCTGTTTTTT,CASSPGHEAGATGELFF
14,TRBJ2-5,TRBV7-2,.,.,TGTGCCAGCAGCTTTGGAGATGATCAAGAGACCCAGTACTTC,CASSFGDDQETQYF
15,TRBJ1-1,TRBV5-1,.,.,TGCGCCAGCAGTTTTCAGGGTACGGCGGCGGCTGAAGCTTTCTTT,CASSFQGTAAAEAFF
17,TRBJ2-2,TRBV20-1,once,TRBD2,TGCAGTGCTAGATCACTTGGGCCTAGCGGGAGGGCCGGGGAGCTGTTTTTT,CSARSLGPSGRAGELFF
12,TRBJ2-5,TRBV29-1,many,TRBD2,TGCAGCGCGACTAGCGGCCAAGAGACCCAGTACTTC,CSATSGQETQYF
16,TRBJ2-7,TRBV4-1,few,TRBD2,TGCGCCAGCAGCCAAGACCCAGCGGGACCCATCTACGAGCAGTACTTC,CASSQDPAGPIYEQYF
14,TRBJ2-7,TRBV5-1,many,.,TGCGCCAGCAGCTTGGAAGACAGCTTCTACGAGCAGTACTTC,CASSLEDSFYEQYF
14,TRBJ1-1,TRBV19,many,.,TGTGCCAGTAGCGCATCCCGGAAGAACACTGAAGCTTTCTTT,CASSASRKNTEAFF
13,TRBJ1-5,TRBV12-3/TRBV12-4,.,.,TGTGCCAGCAGTTTATCGGGGGGGAAGCCCCAGCATTTT,CASSLSGGKPQHF
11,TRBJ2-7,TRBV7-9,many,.,TGTGCCAGCAGCGACCCGGACGAGCAGTACTTC,CASSDPDEQYF
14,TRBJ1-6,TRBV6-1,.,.,TGTGCCAGCAGTGAAGGGGGCTCGGATTCACCCCTCCACTTT,CASSEGGSDSPLHF
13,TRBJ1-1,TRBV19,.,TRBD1,TGTGCCAGTAGCCCGGCGGACAGGGTGGGAGCTTTCTTT,CASSPADRVGAFF
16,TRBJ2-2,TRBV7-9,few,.,TGTGCCAGCACCTTACGGACAGCGCGAAACACCGGGGAGCTGTTTTTT,CASTLRTARNTGELFF
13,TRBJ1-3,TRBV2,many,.,TGTGCCAGCAGTGACAGGTCTGGAAACACCATATATTTT,CASSDRSGNTIYF
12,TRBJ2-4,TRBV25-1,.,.,TGTGCCAGCAGTGGGAACGGAAACATTCAGTACTTC,CASSGNGNIQYF
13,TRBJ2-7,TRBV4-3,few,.,TGCGCCAGCAGCCAAGAACGGGGAGACGAGCAGTACTTC,CASSQERGDEQYF
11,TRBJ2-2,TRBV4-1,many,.,TGCGCCAGCAGCCAAGGTGGGGAACTGTTTTTT,CASSQGGELFF
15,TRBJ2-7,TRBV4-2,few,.,TGTGCCAGCAGCCAAGAACAGGGCCCTTTCTACGAGCAGTACTTC,CASSQEQGPFYEQYF
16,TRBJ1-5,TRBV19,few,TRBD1,TGTGCCAGTAGTATTAAGGGACAGGGGAGCAATCAGCCCCAGCATTTT,CASSIKGQGSNQPQHF
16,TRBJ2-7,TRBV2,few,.,TGTGCCAGCATTCTATCGACGGAGCCGCCTACCTACGAGCAGTACTTC,CASILSTEPPTYEQYF
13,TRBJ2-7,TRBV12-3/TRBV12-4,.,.,TGTGCCAGCAGTTTATCAGGGGTCAGCGAGCAGTACTTC,CASSLSGVSEQYF
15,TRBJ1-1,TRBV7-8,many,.,TGTGCCAGCAGCTTAGGTGGGGGGATGGGGACTGAAGCTTTCTTT,CASSLGGGMGTEAFF
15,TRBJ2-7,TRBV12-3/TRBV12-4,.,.,TGTGCCAGCAGTTTTGGGCAGGCAACCTCCTACGAGCAGTACTTC,CASSFGQATSYEQYF
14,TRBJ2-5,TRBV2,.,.,TGTGCCAGCAGTGAAAACCTGGGGGGCTGGACCCAGTACTTC,CASSENLGGWTQYF
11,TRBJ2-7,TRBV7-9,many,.,TGTGCCAGCACAAACGGCTACGAGCAGTACTTC,CASTNGYEQYF